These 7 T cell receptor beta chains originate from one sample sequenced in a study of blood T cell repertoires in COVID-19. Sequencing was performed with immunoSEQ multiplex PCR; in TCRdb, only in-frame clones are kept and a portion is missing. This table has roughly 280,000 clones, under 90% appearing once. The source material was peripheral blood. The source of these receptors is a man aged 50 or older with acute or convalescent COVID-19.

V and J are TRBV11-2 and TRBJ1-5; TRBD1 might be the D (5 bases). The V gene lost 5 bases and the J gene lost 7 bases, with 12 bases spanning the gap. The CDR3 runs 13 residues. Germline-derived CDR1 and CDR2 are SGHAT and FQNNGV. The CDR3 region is CASSGGLAQPQHF. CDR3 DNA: TGTGCCAGCAGCGGGGGACTCGCCCAGCCCCAGCATTTT.

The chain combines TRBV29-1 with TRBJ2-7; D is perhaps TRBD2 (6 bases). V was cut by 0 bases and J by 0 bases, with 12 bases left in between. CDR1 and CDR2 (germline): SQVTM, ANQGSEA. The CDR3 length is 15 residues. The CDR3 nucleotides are TGCAGCGTTGAAGATCGGAGGGGCACCTCCTACGAGCAGTACTTC. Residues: CSVEDRRGTSYEQYF.

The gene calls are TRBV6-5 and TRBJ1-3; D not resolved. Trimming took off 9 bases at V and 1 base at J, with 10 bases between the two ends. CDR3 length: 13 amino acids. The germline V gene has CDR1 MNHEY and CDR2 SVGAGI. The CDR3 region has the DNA TGTGCCAGTGAGGGCCGTTCTGGAAACACCATATATTTT. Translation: CASEGRSGNTIYF.

CDR3 in amino acids: CASSYSYRGRNQPQHF. The CDR3 nucleotides read TGTGCCAGCAGTTACTCGTACAGGGGACGGAATCAGCCCCAGCATTTT. The gene calls are TRBV6-5 and TRBJ1-5; 7 bases are shared with TRBD1. This CDR3 is 16 amino acids long. Germline loops: CDR1 MNHEY, CDR2 SVGAGI. J was trimmed by 4 bases and V by 0 bases; bases with no gene match: 6.

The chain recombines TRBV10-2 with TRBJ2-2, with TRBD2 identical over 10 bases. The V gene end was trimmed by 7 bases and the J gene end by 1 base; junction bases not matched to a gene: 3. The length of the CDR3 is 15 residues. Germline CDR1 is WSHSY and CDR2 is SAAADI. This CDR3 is CASTRLAGNTGELFF. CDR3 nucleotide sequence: TGCGCCAGCACCCGACTAGCGGGGAACACCGGGGAGCTGTTTTTT.

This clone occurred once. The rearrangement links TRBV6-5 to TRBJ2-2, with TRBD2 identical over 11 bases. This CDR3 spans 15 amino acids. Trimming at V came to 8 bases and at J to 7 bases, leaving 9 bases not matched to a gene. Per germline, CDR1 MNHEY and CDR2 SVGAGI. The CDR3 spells CASGRSLAGVGELFF. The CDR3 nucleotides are TGTGCCAGCGGGAGGTCACTAGCGGGGGTCGGGGAGCTGTTTTTT.

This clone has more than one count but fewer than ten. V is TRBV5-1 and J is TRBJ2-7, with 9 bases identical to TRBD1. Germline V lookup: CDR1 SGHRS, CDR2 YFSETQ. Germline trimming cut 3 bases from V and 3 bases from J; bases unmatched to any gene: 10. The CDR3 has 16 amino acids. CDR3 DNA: TGCGCCAGCAGCTCGCGTTTGGGACAGGGAAGCTACGAGCAGTACTTC. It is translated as CASSSRLGQGSYEQYF.